The TCR beta chain described here comes from a study of beta chain features in type 1 diabetes. The overall study: Under 110,000,000 sorted cells were examined across all samples. General study points: Healthy donors had naive, central memory and Treg TCRB repertoires that appeared less similar than those seen among patients. The study found moderately but significantly shorter TCRB CDR3s in all four CD4+ subsets of Type 1 diabetes patients.

Germline V CDR1 and CDR2: LNHDA, SQIVND (reference sequence). This CDR3 spans 14 amino acids. V lost 7 bases to trimming and J lost 9 bases; unmatched junction nucleotides: 12. Reverse transcription of all isolated RNA meant that expressed TCRB transcripts were sequenced. Average reads for naive, central memory and regulatory T cell samples were about 3.57 million. Generated by immunoSEQ multiplex PCR, the TCRdb table keeps only in-frame clones and is missing some. The sample consists of about 700,000 clones, 13% of them appearing once. This clone was counted a few times. The antigen remains undetermined. Using CD45RO/CCR7/CD25/CD127/CD95/CD27, CD4+ naive, central memory, regulatory and stem cell-like memory cells were sorted.

Sequencing used naive CD4+ T cells from blood. The rearrangement links TRBV19 to TRBJ2-1; 7 nucleotides align to TRBD1. The sequence came from a young man with type 1 diabetes. The CDR3 sequence is CASTKTGYGSEQFF. The CDR3 nucleotides read TGTGCCAGTACAAAGACAGGGTATGGGAGTGAGCAGTTCTTC.